One and the same sample provided the 14 T cell receptor beta chains below, sequenced in a study of blood T cell repertoires in COVID-19. Data came from immunoSEQ multiplex PCR; TCRdb stores just in-frame clones and leaves some out. The sample gives about 170,000 clones, less than 85% of which show up once; 7% is in the top ten. Sequences were obtained from peripheral blood. The receptor source for this set is a woman aged 40 to 50 with COVID-19, enrolled during active disease.

The DNA for the CDR3 is TGTGCCAGCAGCTTGGAATTCCCCCGGGGAGAGACCCAGTACTTC. Its protein is CASSLEFPRGETQYF. The chain combines TRBV5-5 with TRBJ2-5, with D possibly TRBD2 on 5 matching bases. V lost 0 bases to trimming and J lost 4 bases, with 13 bases between them. Per the germline V gene, CDR1 is SGHKS and CDR2 is YYEKEE (reference sequence). This CDR3 is built from 15 residues.

J is TRBJ2-7 and V is TRBV5-6, with TRBD1 matching 8 bases. Trimming cost V 4 bases and J 0 bases; bases outside gene matches: 9. The CDR3 runs to 16 residues. Germline V gene sequence: CDR1 SGHDT, CDR2 YYEEEE. CDR3 protein: CASSSPGGPTSYEQYV. In DNA form, the CDR3 reads TGTGCCAGCAGCAGTCCAGGGGGCCCGACCTCCTACGAGCAGTACGTC.

This clone was seen at least ten times. The sample holds other DNA sequences that translate to the same CDR3. The J gene is TRBJ2-1, the V gene TRBV9, with TRBD2 matching 10 bases. This CDR3 is built from 15 residues. CDR1 and CDR2 from the germline V gene are SGDLS and YYNGEE. The V gene end was trimmed by 4 bases and the J gene end by 5 bases; junction bases not matched to a gene: 6. The CDR3 loop is CASSPGLAANNEQFF. The CDR3 DNA is TGTGCCAGCAGCCCCGGACTAGCGGCTAACAATGAGCAGTTCTTC. Together with reference TRBV9 and TRBJ2-1, the CDR3 gives the full variable domain: DSGVTQTPKHLITATGQRVTLRCSPRSGDLSVYWYQQSLDQGLQFLIQYYNGEERAKGNILERFSAQQFPDLHSELNLSSLELGDSALYFCASSPGLAANNEQFFGPGTRLTVL.

This clone is a singleton in its sample. The gene calls are TRBV7-9 and TRBJ1-1, with D perhaps TRBD1 (6 bases). Trimming left V 5 bases short and J 1 base short, with 14 bases between. Germline values: CDR1 SEHNR, CDR2 FQNEAQ (reference sequence). The CDR3 covers 15 residues. The CDR3 region has the DNA TGTGCCAGCAGCAATAGGGGGGGCAAGAACACTGAAGCTTTCTTT. Its translation is CASSNRGGKNTEAFF.

The genes are TRBV27 and TRBJ2-7; a weak D match, TRBD1 (5 bases). This CDR3 spans 14 amino acids. Germline V gene lookup returns CDR1 MNHEY and CDR2 SMNVEV (reference sequence). The V gene lost 6 bases and the J gene lost 2 bases, with 14 bases spanning the gap. The CDR3 protein is CASSPSIGAYEQYF. The CDR3 DNA is TGTGCCAGCAGCCCATCAATAGGGGCCTACGAGCAGTACTTC.

V usage is TRBV5-5 and J usage is TRBJ1-1; no clear D gene. Germline CDR1 SGHKS, CDR2 YYEKEE (reference sequence). The CDR3 is 15 residues long. Trimming pared 7 bases from V and 0 bases from J, leaving 16 bases between. The CDR3 bases are TGTGCCAGCGCCGGGAGGGCGGATATGAACACTGAAGCTTTCTTT. Its protein product is CASAGRADMNTEAFF.

This clone came up once. V and J are TRBV30 and TRBJ1-1; possibly TRBD1 for D (6 bases). V was shortened by 4 bases and J by 4 bases, with 10 bases between the two germline ends. This CDR3 is built from 12 residues. The germline V gene has CDR1 GTSNPN and CDR2 SVGIG (reference sequence). CDR3 residues: CAWTGESTEAFF. DNA for the CDR3: TGTGCCTGGACAGGGGAGAGCACTGAAGCTTTCTTT.

The chain carries TRBV6-1 and TRBJ1-4; 9 positions match TRBD1. V dropped 3 bases and J dropped 4; count of bases not matched to a gene: 12. The CDR3 is made up of 18 amino acids. CDR1 MNHNS and CDR2 SASEGT come from the germline V gene. This chain's CDR3 is CASSDPGQGGLVNEKLFF. The DNA of the CDR3 is TGTGCCAGCAGTGACCCGGGACAGGGTGGCCTTGTTAATGAAAAACTGTTTTTT.

This chain uses TRBV2 with TRBJ2-1, with 7 nucleotides matching TRBD2. The CDR3 is 15 amino acids. In germline, CDR1 is SNHLY, CDR2 FYNNEI. V lost 6 bases, J lost 0 bases, and 5 bases stayed unmatched. The CDR3 bases are TGTGCCAGCAGACCCGAGCGGGGCTCCTACAATGAGCAGTTCTTC. Protein: CASRPERGSYNEQFF. Variable domain in full (rest from reference TRBV2 and TRBJ2-1): EPEVTQTPSHQVTQMGQEVILRCVPISNHLYFYWYRQILGQKVEFLVSFYNNEISEKSEIFDDQFSVERPDGSNFTLKIRSTKLEDSAMYFCASRPERGSYNEQFFGPGTRLTVL.

V usage is TRBV10-3 and J usage is TRBJ2-7, with TRBD1 matching over 8 bases. This CDR3 contains 13 residues. Germline CDR1 is ENHRY and CDR2 is SYGVKD. V was clipped by 6 bases and J by 5 bases; unmatched bases: 6. CDR3 in DNA: TGTGCCATCAGCCGGACAGGGTTTGACGAGCAGTACGTC. Protein product: CAISRTGFDEQYV.

The chain couples TRBV11-2 to TRBJ2-1, with a weak D call TRBD1 (6 bases). CDR1 SGHAT and CDR2 FQNNGV come from the germline V gene. The CDR3 totals 18 residues. The V and J ends lost 5 bases and 8 bases respectively, with 28 bases between them. CDR3 region: CASSTWLGVEGVGHEQFF. The CDR3 nucleotides read TGTGCCAGCAGCACTTGGTTGGGGGTAGAGGGGGTAGGCCATGAGCAGTTCTTC.

Worth noting for this clone: One end of the junction does not line up with germline, which may come from a read error. This CDR3 is CASSPTSGRAQVF. In nucleotides, the CDR3 is TGTGCCAGCAGTCCGACTAGCGGGAGGGCCCAGGTCTTC. This chain connects TRBV6-5 to TRBJ2-1; TRBD2 aligns across 14 bases. Germline lookup yields CDR1 MNHEY and CDR2 SVGAGI. CDR3 length equals 13 residues.

The CDR3 DNA follows: TGCGCCAGCAGTGAGTCTGCCGCGGGAAGCTATGAGCAGTTCTTC. Translating gives CASSESAAGSYEQFF. The rearrangement links TRBV10-2 to TRBJ2-1, with D maybe TRBD2 (6 bases). CDR1 WSHSY and CDR2 SAAADI come from the germline V gene. The V and J ends lost 0 bases and 8 bases respectively, with 14 bases between them. There are 15 residues in the CDR3.

The chain has TRBV28 and TRBJ1-1; the D gene is possibly TRBD1 (6 bases). Germline-derived CDR1 and CDR2 are MDHEN and SYDVKM. Trimming removed 4 bases at V and 1 base at J, with 13 bases between. CDR3 size: 15 residues. The CDR3 loop is CASSSAGVANTEAFF. In nucleotides, the CDR3 is TGTGCCAGCAGTTCCGCAGGGGTAGCGAACACTGAAGCTTTCTTT.